The rows below give T cell receptor beta chains drawn from one sample of a study of cytomegalovirus exposure and HLA in healthy donors. Clones were sequenced by immunoSEQ multiplex PCR, and TCRdb holds only the in-frame ones, with some missing. The sample yields approximately 160,000 clones, around 90% seen once. Sequenced input: PBMCs. The receptors stem from a woman aged 18-29 years in good health and CMV-seropositive. Each CDR3 is given with its conserved first and last residue. Each record gives: D gene, clone size, J gene, V gene, CDR3 protein, CDR3 DNA. A D gene is named only where the DNA matches it firmly. Only some rows state a clone size, as once, few, many or a class for expanded clones.

>TRBD2|once|TRBJ2-1|TRBV27
CASRASGGISYNEQFF
TGTGCCAGCAGAGCTAGCGGGGGAATCTCCTACAATGAGCAGTTCTTC
>NA|once|TRBJ1-1|TRBV5-1
CASSPGGAIGTEAFF
TGCGCCAGCAGCCCGGGCGGGGCTATCGGCACTGAAGCTTTCTTT
>TRBD1|NA|TRBJ2-5|TRBV18
CASSQPGQGAETQYF
TGTGCCAGCTCACAACCGGGCCAGGGGGCAGAGACCCAGTACTTC
>TRBD1|NA|TRBJ1-1|TRBV29-1
CSVGTSTGLYTEAFF
TGCAGCGTTGGCACGTCGACAGGGTTGTACACTGAAGCTTTCTTT
>NA|few|TRBJ2-3|TRBV7-7
CAVIAWSTDTQYF
TGTGCAGTTATAGCGTGGAGCACAGATACGCAGTATTTT
>TRBD1|NA|TRBJ2-7|TRBV11-1
CASSPSIGRGNYEQYF
TGTGCCAGCAGCCCTAGCATCGGCAGGGGGAACTACGAGCAGTACTTC
>NA|NA|TRBJ1-2|TRBV27
CASRSVLKSNYGYTF
TGTGCCAGCAGATCGGTCCTGAAATCTAACTATGGCTACACCTTC
>NA|NA|TRBJ1-1|TRBV29-1
CSGGGSGRMNTEAFF
TGCAGCGGTGGGGGGTCAGGTAGGATGAACACTGAAGCTTTCTTT
>NA|NA|TRBJ2-1|TRBV12-5
CASGRSWNEQFF
TGTGCTAGTGGCCGAAGCTGGAATGAGCAGTTCTTC
>NA|NA|TRBJ2-1|TRBV20-1
CSALTGIGQFF
TGCAGTGCTCTCACAGGGATTGGGCAGTTCTTC
>TRBD2|NA|TRBJ2-7|TRBV6-1
CASSGTSGRARAYEQYF
TGTGCCAGCAGTGGGACTAGCGGGAGGGCCAGGGCGTACGAGCAGTACTTC
>NA|NA|TRBJ2-3|TRBV7-3
CASSPGGQTDTQYF
TGTGCCAGCAGCCCTGGTGGACAGACAGATACGCAGTATTTT
>TRBD2|NA|TRBJ2-1|TRBV11-3
CASSLNFGGRNNEQFF
TGTGCCAGCAGCTTAAACTTTGGCGGGAGGAACAATGAGCAGTTCTTC
>NA|NA|TRBJ1-2|TRBV5-6
CASSLVTGSYGYTF
TGTGCCAGCAGCTTGGTTACAGGGTCTTACGGCTACACCTTC
>TRBD2|NA|TRBJ2-7|TRBV7-6
CASSLLAGGGIREQYF
TGTGCCAGCAGCTTATTAGCGGGAGGAGGCATACGGGAGCAGTACTTC
>NA|NA|TRBJ1-5|TRBV4-2
CASSQDQTTYSNQPQHF
TGTGCCAGCAGCCAAGATCAGACTACCTATAGCAATCAGCCCCAGCATTTT
>TRBD1|NA|TRBJ1-1|TRBV19
CASGDRGLYTEAFF
TGTGCCAGTGGTGACAGGGGGCTGTACACTGAAGCTTTCTTT
>TRBD1|NA|TRBJ1-1|TRBV19
CASSMGQGSTEAFF
TGTGCCAGTAGTATGGGACAGGGTAGCACTGAAGCTTTCTTT
>TRBD2|NA|TRBJ2-7|TRBV7-3
CASSPSTSGRVYEQYF
TGTGCCAGCAGCCCTTCGACTAGCGGGAGGGTCTACGAGCAGTACTTC
>NA|NA|TRBJ1-2|TRBV30
CAWSQTGPWDGYTF
TGTGCCTGGAGTCAAACAGGGCCCTGGGATGGCTACACCTTC
>TRBD2|NA|TRBJ2-7|TRBV10-3
CASRTSGNNEQYF
TGTGCCTCCCGGACTAGCGGGAACAACGAGCAGTACTTC
>TRBD2|NA|TRBJ2-7|TRBV23-1
CASSQSSRLAGSWEQYF
TGCGCCAGCAGTCAATCGAGTAGGCTAGCGGGCTCATGGGAGCAGTACTTC
>TRBD2|NA|TRBJ2-7|TRBV6-6
CASSYRTSANYEQYF
TGTGCCAGCAGTTACCGGACTAGCGCGAACTACGAGCAGTACTTC
>NA|NA|TRBJ2-1|TRBV21-1
CASLQGATYNEQFF
TGTGCCAGCTTACAGGGGGCTACCTACAATGAGCAGTTCTTC
>NA|NA|TRBJ2-1|TRBV10-1
CASSESVSNEQFF
TGCGCCAGCAGTGAGTCAGTGAGCAATGAGCAGTTCTTC
>NA|NA|TRBJ1-2|TRBV7-2
CASSYTGRTANYGYTF
TGTGCCAGCAGCTATACCGGACGGACAGCTAACTATGGCTACACCTTC
>TRBD1|NA|TRBJ2-7|TRBV19
CASSRDRAYEQYF
TGTGCCAGTAGCAGGGACAGGGCCTACGAGCAGTACTTC
>NA|NA|TRBJ2-3|TRBV6-4
CASSDSDLATDTQYF
TGTGCCAGCAGTGACTCGGATCTAGCCACAGATACGCAGTATTTT
>NA|NA|TRBJ2-7|TRBV19
CASSISGYEQYF
TGTGCCAGTAGTATTAGTGGCTACGAGCAGTACTTC
>NA|NA|TRBJ1-2|TRBV11-3
CASSQRGDDGYTF
TGTGCCAGCAGCCAGCGGGGAGATGATGGCTACACCTTC
>NA|NA|TRBJ2-3|TRBV29-1
CSVEGGGSSQYF
TGCAGCGTTGAAGGGGGGGGCAGTTCGCAGTATTTT
>TRBD2|NA|TRBJ2-5|TRBV7-2
CASSSGLAPQETQYF
TGTGCCAGCAGCTCGGGACTAGCGCCCCAAGAGACCCAGTACTTC
>NA|NA|TRBJ1-5|TRBV5-4
CASSFWGDSNQPQHF
TGTGCCAGCAGCTTCTGGGGAGATAGCAATCAGCCCCAGCATTTT
>NA|NA|TRBJ1-2|TRBV28
CASRPPGGDTSPYGYTF
TGTGCCAGCAGACCTCCCGGGGGGGACACCTCTCCCTATGGCTACACCTTC
>NA|once|TRBJ2-2|TRBV27
CASSLWPSGNGELFF
TGTGCCAGCAGTTTATGGCCCTCGGGGAACGGGGAGCTGTTTTTT
>TRBD2|few|TRBJ2-7|TRBV28
CASSLAGDAYEQYF
TGTGCCAGCAGTTTAGCGGGAGACGCCTACGAGCAGTACTTC
>NA|NA|TRBJ2-1|TRBV6-5
CASSYSIASAYNEQFF
TGTGCCAGCAGTTACTCGATCGCTAGCGCATACAATGAGCAGTTCTTC
>NA|NA|TRBJ1-4|TRBV29-1
CSVDTGTEKLFF
TGCAGCGTTGATACAGGGACTGAAAAACTGTTTTTT
>NA|NA|TRBJ1-1|TRBV5-6
CASSSLDFMNTEAFF
TGTGCCAGCAGCTCCCTAGATTTCATGAACACTGAAGCTTTCTTT
>NA|NA|TRBJ2-4|TRBV6-1
CASSEQDKNIQYF
TGTGCCAGCAGTGAACAGGACAAAAACATTCAGTACTTC
>TRBD1|NA|TRBJ2-7|TRBV10-3
CAIRTGAWANEQYF
TGTGCCATCAGAACAGGGGCATGGGCGAACGAGCAGTACTTC
>NA|NA|TRBJ2-2|TRBV15
CATSRDPTGELFF
TGTGCCACCAGCAGAGACCCAACAGGGGAGCTGTTTTTT
>NA|NA|TRBJ2-5|TRBV10-1
CASSESEFQETQYF
TGCGCCAGCAGTGAGTCGGAGTTCCAAGAGACCCAGTACTTC
>NA|NA|TRBJ1-3|TRBV30
CAWSSLSGNTIYF
TGTGCCTGGAGTAGCCTCTCTGGAAACACCATATATTTT
>TRBD1|once|TRBJ1-5|TRBV28
CASGLDRDDQPQHF
TGTGCCAGCGGTCTCGACAGGGACGATCAGCCCCAGCATTTT
>TRBD1|NA|TRBJ2-7|TRBV28
CASRTGTGGPEQYF
TGTGCCAGCAGGACCGGGACAGGGGGCCCCGAGCAGTACTTC
>TRBD2|NA|TRBJ2-5|TRBV2
CASSEGVWTSGIPPTGRAQYF
TGTGCCAGCAGTGAAGGTGTATGGACTAGCGGGATTCCCCCCACAGGGAGGGCCCAGTACTTC
>NA|NA|TRBJ2-5|TRBV5-1
CASSLTSDQRSQYF
TGCGCCAGCAGCTTGACTTCAGATCAGAGGAGCCAGTACTTC
>TRBD2|once|TRBJ2-1|TRBV27
CASSPSGAGGPGEQFF
TGTGCCAGCAGTCCCTCAGGAGCGGGAGGGCCAGGTGAGCAGTTCTTC